This T cell receptor beta chain was identified during a study of graft-versus-host responses after intestinal transplantation. Libraries were prepared by immunoSEQ multiplex PCR; TCRdb keeps only in-frame clonotypes and omits some of them. The data show more than 95,000 clones, about nine tenths seen once. There are 15 residues in the CDR3. The germline V and J ends were trimmed by 6 bases and 1 base, with 15 bases remaining between them. Germline V gene lookup returns CDR1 MNHEY and CDR2 SVGAGI. As for this clone: The target antigen is unknown.

Study results and limitations: Recipient marrow showed GvH clones, some seen first in ileum or blood.

The receptor's source is a human donor who received an intestinal transplant. This chain connects TRBV6-5 to TRBJ1-1; tentative D call: TRBD1 (6 bases). The sample in question was unstimulated CD4+ T cells sorted from spleen or lymph node cells, obtained before intestinal transplant. The CDR3 loop reads CASRKNPGQNTEAFF. CDR3 sequence (DNA): TGTGCCAGCAGAAAGAATCCGGGACAGAACACTGAAGCTTTCTTT.